One sample yielded the 28 T cell receptor beta chains listed below, sequenced in a study of molecular identifiers for immune sequencing clone quantification. From the PCR reads, TCRdb called clonotypes with MiXCR, one entry per CDR3 protein. This sample carries 350,000 or so distinct CDR3 sequences, about 22% of them seen once, and the ten largest clones take approximately 0.85%. Sample: naive CD8+ T cells from blood, with Jurkat cell RNA spiked in. Subset of the sample: FACS-sorted CD8+CD4-CCR7+CD45RA+ naive T cells. All receptors come from a human donor in good health. Some libraries in this study had Jurkat cell RNA spiked in.

This clonotype was detected only a few times. V usage is TRBV10-2 and J usage is TRBJ2-7, with TRBD1 matching 9 bases. The CDR3 has 15 amino acids. Germline trimming cut 8 bases from V and 2 bases from J; bases unmatched to any gene: 10. The germline CDR1 and CDR2 sequences are WSHSY and SAAADI. The DNA of the CDR3 is TGCGCCAGCCAGGGAGAACAGGGGGCCCCCTACGAGCAGTACTTC. This gives the protein CASQGEQGAPYEQYF.

In the case of this clonotype: The CDR3 does not close with the conserved phenylalanine or tryptophan, likely indicating a read error. V usage is TRBV2 and J usage is TRBJ1-4, with TRBD1 as a possible D gene (5 bases). The CDR3 extends over 15 amino acids. V was cut by 2 bases and J by 8 bases, with 15 bases left in between. Germline-derived CDR1 and CDR2 are SNHLY and FYNNEI. CDR3 in DNA: TGTGCCAGCAGTGAATGGGGCGCTCTTGAGGAAAAACTGTTTTTA. Amino acids: CASSEWGALEEKLFL.

This clonotype came up a few times. The chain recombines TRBV7-6 with TRBJ2-7; 12 bases match TRBD1. Per germline, CDR1 SGHVS and CDR2 FNYEAQ. The CDR3 loop spans 16 amino acids. The ends lost 5 bases at V and 6 bases at J; junction bases unmatched: 11. The DNA of the CDR3 is TGTGCCAGCAGCCCCTACCCTGGGACAGGGGGCGGCGAGCAGTACTTC. Its protein is CASSPYPGTGGGEQYF.

This clonotype was observed at least ten times. The genes are TRBV19 and TRBJ2-3; tentatively, D is TRBD1 (6 bases). The germline V gene encodes CDR1 LNHDA and CDR2 SQIVND (reference sequence). The CDR3 loop spans 16 amino acids. Trimming cost V 5 bases and J 2 bases, with 17 bases left between them. CDR3 loop: CASSQGGQPYTDTQYF. CDR3 DNA sequence: TGTGCCAGTAGTCAAGGAGGACAGCCCTACACAGATACGCAGTATTTT.

The rearrangement joins TRBV13 to TRBJ1-2; D unclear. Between the trimmed V and J ends, which lost 5 bases and 1 base, there was a span of 8 bases. CDR3 length equals 13 residues. CDR1 and CDR2 from the germline V gene are PRHDT and FYEKMQ (reference sequence). The CDR3 DNA sequence: TGTGCCAGCAGCGTCGACTATAACTATGGCTACACCTTC. Amino acids: CASSVDYNYGYTF.

With respect to this clonotype: A read error may explain this, as a much larger clone is one base away. V and J are TRBV20-1 and TRBJ1-1, with TRBD1 identical over 8 bases. With 7 bases clipped from V and 6 bases from J, the junction kept 19 bases outside the gene matches. Per germline, CDR1 DFQATT and CDR2 SNEGSKA (reference sequence). This CDR3 has 16 amino acids. The CDR3 protein is CSVTLPGTGDTPEAFF. CDR3 coding DNA: TGCAGTGTTACCCTCCCCGGGACAGGAGACACCCCTGAAGCTTTCTTT.

Only a few counts were recorded for this clonotype. The chain carries TRBV9 and TRBJ2-5; tentative D call: TRBD1 (6 bases). From germline, CDR1 is SGDLS and CDR2 YYNGEE. Trimming stripped 4 bases from V and 1 base from J, with 14 bases between. The CDR3 runs 15 residues. CDR3 protein: CASSLGHLLQETQYF. Here the CDR3 DNA reads TGTGCCAGCAGCCTGGGACACCTCCTCCAAGAGACCCAGTACTTC.

This clonotype was found many times. CDR3 DNA: TGTGCCAGCAGCCACCGGGATAAAGCCTGGTACGAGCAGTACTTC. It yields the protein CASSHRDKAWYEQYF. The V gene is TRBV7-9, the J gene TRBJ2-7; D might be TRBD2 (5 bases). Germline CDR1 and CDR2: SEHNR and FQNEAQ (reference sequence). Trimming left V 5 bases short and J 4 bases short, with 18 bases between. The CDR3 length is 15 residues.

The sample holds a few counts of this clonotype. The chain is built from TRBV12-5 and TRBJ2-3; perhaps TRBD1 as D (5 bases). Deletions cut 3 bases from V and 4 bases from J, with 8 bases between. The CDR3 totals 13 residues. The germline V gene encodes CDR1 LGHNT and CDR2 FRNRAP. DNA of the CDR3: TGTGCTAGTGGTTTCCCAGGGCCAGATACGCAGTATTTT. Translated: CASGFPGPDTQYF.

This clonotype was picked up many times. J is TRBJ2-7 and V is TRBV6-2 or TRBV6-3; D may be TRBD1 (6 bases). This CDR3 has 14 amino acids. Trimming removed 2 bases from V and 5 bases from J, with 13 bases in between. Germline V gives CDR1 MNHEY, CDR2 SVGEGT. The CDR3 region is CASSYVAGADEQYF. Here the CDR3 DNA reads TGTGCCAGCAGTTACGTGGCAGGGGCCGACGAGCAGTACTTC.

In this sample, this clonotype turned up many times. The chain couples TRBV20-1 to TRBJ2-7; 7 bases align to TRBD2. The CDR3 covers 14 residues. V was pared by 2 bases and J by 2 bases, with 6 bases of the junction left unmatched. Germline values: CDR1 DFQATT, CDR2 SNEGSKA (reference sequence). CDR3 residues: CSARKLADAYEQYF. CDR3 DNA: TGCAGTGCTAGAAAGCTAGCGGATGCCTACGAGCAGTACTTC.

The genes are TRBV2 and TRBJ2-5; TRBD2 agrees at 10 bases. The trim removed 5 bases at V and 1 base at J, leaving 4 bases unmatched. The CDR3 is 15 amino acids. Germline-derived CDR1 and CDR2 are SNHLY and FYNNEI. The CDR3 region is CASSMGLALQETQYF. In DNA form, the CDR3 reads TGTGCCAGCAGTATGGGACTAGCGCTCCAAGAGACCCAGTACTTC.

This clonotype has a count of ten or more. The chain links TRBV29-1 to TRBJ2-3, with D possibly matching TRBD2 (6 bases). The CDR3 extends over 14 amino acids. Deletions cut 4 bases from V and 3 bases from J, with 14 bases between. Germline V gene sequence: CDR1 SQVTM, CDR2 ANQGSEA. As DNA, the CDR3 is TGCAGCGTTGGTCTAGCGTTTCGGACAGATACGCAGTATTTT. It translates to CSVGLAFRTDTQYF.

To note about this clonotype: Given a much more abundant clone one base away, this may be a read error. This sequence joins TRBV4-2 and TRBJ2-1; D gene ambiguous. Trimming stripped 9 bases from V and 3 bases from J, with 9 bases between. The CDR3 runs to 12 residues. CDR1 and CDR2 from the germline V gene are LGHNA and YNFKEQ. The CDR3 DNA is TGTGCCAGTAGGGTGTACTACAATGAGCAGTTCTTC. It specifies CASRVYYNEQFF.

There are a few counts of this clonotype. The V and J genes are TRBV27 and TRBJ1-1, with TRBD1 as a possible D gene (5 bases). Trimming shortened V by 5 bases and J by 2 bases, and 15 bases separated the two germline ends. The CDR3 is 15 residues long. CDR1 is MNHEY and CDR2 is SMNVEV in the germline V gene (reference sequence). CDR3 region: CASSPFRGFNTEAFF. CDR3 in DNA: TGTGCCAGCAGTCCTTTCCGGGGGTTCAACACTGAAGCTTTCTTT.

Points on this clonotype: A much larger clone is a single base away; this may be a read error. The chain couples TRBV9 to TRBJ2-3; 8 bases map to TRBD2. The CDR3 loop spans 14 amino acids. The germline CDR1 and CDR2 sequences are SGDLS and YYNGEE. CDR3 DNA: TGTGCCACCAACCCCAGCGGGGGCACAGATGCGCAGTATTTT. Protein: CATNPSGGTDAQYF.

With regard to this clonotype: A much larger clone sits a single nucleotide away, making a read error possible. V is TRBV19 and J is TRBJ2-5; D possibly corresponds to TRBD2 (7 bases). Looked up from germline, CDR1 is LNHDA and CDR2 is SQIVND (reference sequence). This CDR3 contains 16 residues. CDR3 residues: CTSSPMAGARRETQYF. Written as DNA, the CDR3 is TGTACCAGTAGTCCTATGGCGGGGGCCCGTAGGGAGACCCAGTACTTC.

This clonotype was seen many times. The rearrangement joins TRBV2 to TRBJ1-2; TRBD1 matches 7 bases. Losses at the gene ends were 2 bases for V and 4 bases for J; bases not matched to a gene: 4. CDR1 is SNHLY, CDR2 FYNNEI, per germline. CDR3 length: 14 residues. CDR3 nucleotide sequence: TGTGCCAGCAGTGAATCAGGGGGGGTCTATGGCTACACCTTC. Its protein product is CASSESGGVYGYTF.

As regards this clonotype: A much larger clone is a single base away; this may be a read error. V usage is TRBV7-9 and J usage is TRBJ1-1; TRBD1 agrees at 7 bases. The CDR3 is 15 residues long. In germline, CDR1 is SEHNR, CDR2 FQNEAQ (reference sequence). Here the CDR3 reads CASSLGTDMNTEALF. The CDR3 DNA reads TGTGCCAGCAGCCTAGGGACAGATATGAACACTGAAGCTCTCTTT.

Of note for this clonotype: It may be a read error: a sequence one base away is much more abundant. The rearrangement joins TRBV6-2 or TRBV6-3 to TRBJ2-3; perhaps TRBD2 as D (5 bases). CDR3 size: 16 residues. The germline gives CDR1 MNHEY, CDR2 SVGEGT. The germline V and J ends were trimmed by 5 bases and 2 bases, with 17 bases remaining between them. CDR3 protein: CASSHFVGVNTDTQYF. The DNA of the CDR3 is TGTGCCAGCAGTCACTTCGTGGGAGTAAACACAGATACGCAGTATTTT.

This clonotype was recorded at least ten times. The gene calls are TRBV6-6 and TRBJ2-6; D uncertain. Trimming cost V 2 bases and J 2 bases, with 4 bases left between them. Germline CDR1 and CDR2: MNHNY and SVGAGI (reference sequence). The CDR3 has 14 amino acids. CDR3 sequence (DNA): TGTGCCAGCAGTTACGGTGCTGGGGCCAACGTCCTGACTTTC. Its translation: CASSYGAGANVLTF.

This chain connects TRBV3-1 to TRBJ1-1, with 8 bases aligning to TRBD1. Germline V gives CDR1 LGHDT, CDR2 YNNKEL (reference sequence). Unmatched junction bases numbered 5, after V lost 0 bases and J lost 5 bases. The CDR3 has 15 amino acids. CDR3 in amino acids: CASSQDQGAETEAFF. DNA of the CDR3: TGTGCCAGCAGCCAAGATCAGGGGGCGGAAACTGAAGCTTTCTTT.

In its sample, this clonotype was seen many times. The genes are TRBV6-6 and TRBJ2-5; TRBD2 matches 7 bases. CDR1 MNHNY and CDR2 SVGAGI come from the germline V gene (reference sequence). The length of the CDR3 is 16 residues. J was trimmed by 5 bases and V by 7 bases; bases with no gene match: 16. Written as DNA, the CDR3 is TGTGCCAGCAATCCCTTTAGGGCGGGAGAGGGCGAGACCCAGTACTTC. Translation gives CASNPFRAGEGETQYF.

This clonotype has only a few counts. J is TRBJ2-7 and V is TRBV3-1, with D possibly TRBD1 on 5 matching bases. Germline assignment: CDR1 LGHDT and CDR2 YNNKEL (reference sequence). Trimming left V 6 bases short and J 0 bases short, with 15 bases between. The CDR3 sequence is 15 residues long. The CDR3 is CASSPQRQLSYEQYF. CDR3 nucleotides: TGTGCCAGCAGTCCCCAAAGACAGCTCTCCTACGAGCAGTACTTC.

This clonotype has ten or more counts. The rearrangement uses TRBV5-1 and TRBJ1-1, with 8 bases aligning to TRBD1. The CDR3 runs to 13 residues. Germline V lookup: CDR1 SGHRS, CDR2 YFSETQ. Trimming at V came to 5 bases and at J to 2 bases, leaving 2 bases not matched to a gene. CDR3 in amino acids: CASSQGANTEAFF. The CDR3 DNA sequence: TGCGCCAGCAGTCAGGGGGCCAACACTGAAGCTTTCTTT.

Turning to this clonotype: With a much larger clone just one base away, this may be a read error. The V call is TRBV7-2, the J call TRBJ2-3, with D possibly matching TRBD2 (6 bases). CDR1 is SGHTA, CDR2 FQGNSA, per germline. Trimming stripped 2 bases from V and 8 bases from J, with 17 bases between. This CDR3 has 15 amino acids. CDR3 nucleotides: TGTGCCAGCAGCTTATTGGGGACTCGAACGGGTACGCAGTATTTT. It encodes CASSLLGTRTGTQYF.

This clonotype was detected only once. Given a much more abundant clone one base away, this may be a read error. The chain recombines TRBV3-1 with TRBJ2-1, with 10 bases that match TRBD1. This CDR3 has 16 amino acids. Losses at the gene ends were 4 bases for V and 12 bases for J; bases not matched to a gene: 15. Germline CDR1 reads LGHDT; CDR2 reads YNNKEL (reference sequence). The CDR3 region is CASSLYFGQGVGGQFF. The CDR3 DNA follows: TGTGCCAGCAGCCTCTATTTCGGACAGGGGGTTGGCGGGCAGTTCTTC.

The table lists this clonotype with many counts. The gene calls are TRBV12-3 or TRBV12-4 and TRBJ2-5, with D possibly called TRBD1 or TRBD2 (5 bases each). Trimming removed 3 bases from V and 1 base from J, with 9 bases in between. The CDR3 is 14 amino acids. CDR3 sequence: CASSFTGAQETQYF. The CDR3 region has the DNA TGTGCCAGCAGTTTCACCGGGGCCCAAGAGACCCAGTACTTC.